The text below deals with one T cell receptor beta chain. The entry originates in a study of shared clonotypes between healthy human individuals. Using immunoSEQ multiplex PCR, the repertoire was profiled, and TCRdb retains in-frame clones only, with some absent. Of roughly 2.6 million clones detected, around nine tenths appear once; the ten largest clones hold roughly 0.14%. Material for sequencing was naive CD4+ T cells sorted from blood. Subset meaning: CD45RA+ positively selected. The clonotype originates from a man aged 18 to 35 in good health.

The CDR3 DNA reads TGTGCCAGCAGCGTCCAGAACTCTGGAAACACCATATATTTT. It codes for CASSVQNSGNTIYF. This chain uses TRBV9 with TRBJ1-3; D is unresolved. Between the trimmed V and J ends, which lost 2 bases and 0 bases, there was a span of 6 bases. The V gene's germline CDR1 is SGDLS and CDR2 YYNGEE. The CDR3 is 14 residues long.